One and the same sample provided the 11 T cell receptor beta chains below, sequenced in a study of T cells in Graves' hyperthyroidism and ophthalmopathy. Researchers took RNA transcripts and amplified the TCR beta CDR3 regions from them. In the first-round RT-PCR of the TCR CDR3, the HTBI primer set was used. MiXCR, applied by TCRdb to the multiplex PCR reads, yields one record per CDR3 protein. In the table there are approximately 95,000 distinct CDR3 sequences, about 37% of which are singletons. Input material: peripheral blood or thyroid tissue (not recorded which). These receptors came from a woman aged 25 to 39 with Graves' hyperthyroidism.

The CDR3 DNA sequence: TGTGCCTGCCACGCAGGGTCGACCACTGAAGCTTTCTTT. The encoded protein is CACHAGSTTEAFF. The genes are TRBV2 and TRBJ1-1; maybe TRBD1 (5 bases). The CDR3 loop spans 13 amino acids. V dropped 11 bases and J dropped 4 bases, with 17 bases sitting between them. Germline V gene sequence: CDR1 SNHLY, CDR2 FYNNEI.

With regard to this clonotype: A much bigger clone sits one base away, suggesting this may be a read error. The J gene is TRBJ1-2, the V gene TRBV12-3 or TRBV12-4, with 7 bases identical to TRBD1. The junction had 9 bases not matched to a gene; V was cut back by 5 bases and J by 6 bases. This CDR3 region has 14 residues. CDR3 nucleotide sequence: TGTGCCAGCAGTACAACGGACAGGCGACATGGCTACACCTTC. Amino acid sequence: CASSTTDRRHGYTF.

This chain links TRBV20-1 with TRBJ1-6; 10 positions match TRBD1. The CDR3 totals 15 residues. Germline CDR1 reads DFQATT; CDR2 reads SNEGSKA (reference sequence). V shed 5 bases, J shed 7 bases, and the junction held 8 bases outside the gene matches. CDR3 coding DNA: TGCAGTGCTGCCTCCGGGACAGGGGAAAATTCACCCCTCCACTTT. Translating it yields CSAASGTGENSPLHF.

By share, this clonotype ranks as medium-sized. The CDR3 loop is CASSTLQGYEQYF. The CDR3 nucleotides are TGTGCCAGCAGCACCCTACAGGGCTACGAGCAGTACTTC. This sequence joins TRBV11-2 and TRBJ2-7; D is perhaps TRBD1 (6 bases). The CDR3 has 13 residues. Germline values: CDR1 SGHAT, CDR2 FQNNGV. V lost 5 bases, J lost 3 bases, and 11 bases lay in between.

The rearrangement uses TRBV7-3 and TRBJ2-7; D possibly matches TRBD1 or TRBD2 (5 bases each). The CDR3 length is 12 residues. Trimming took off 2 bases at V and 6 bases at J, with 8 bases between the two ends. Germline CDR1 SGHTA, CDR2 FQGTGA. CDR3 loop: CASSLRGGEQYF. The CDR3 nucleotides are TGTGCCAGCAGCTTACGGGGCGGCGAGCAGTACTTC.

Of note for this clonotype: This may arise from a read error, as a much more abundant clone is one base away. No conserved phenylalanine or tryptophan is present at the end of the CDR3, so a read error is the likely explanation. The chain combines TRBV10-3 with TRBJ1-1, with a possible D match to TRBD1 (5 bases). Germline CDR1 ENHRY, CDR2 SYGVKD. The CDR3 contains 13 residues. The germline V and J ends were trimmed by 10 bases and 3 bases, with 15 bases remaining between them. CDR3 DNA: TGTGCCACCACCGACAGAAGATACACTGAAGCTTTCTCT. It is translated as CATTDRRYTEAFS.

This clonotype has ten or more counts. The chain employs TRBV30 and TRBJ1-6; D gene ambiguous. CDR1 GTSNPN and CDR2 SVGIG come from the germline V gene (reference sequence). Between the trimmed V and J ends, which lost 6 bases and 3 bases, there was a span of 9 bases. The CDR3 length is 13 residues. The DNA for the CDR3 is TGTGCCTGCAACGGGGTCTATAATTCACCCCTCCACTTT. Residues: CACNGVYNSPLHF.

The sample holds many counts of this clonotype. V and J are TRBV4-2 and TRBJ2-2; D tentatively reads TRBD1 or TRBD2 (5 bases each). The V end was cut by 4 bases, the J end by 5 bases, with 17 bases between. Germline V gives CDR1 LGHNA, CDR2 YNFKEQ. The CDR3 totals 16 residues. DNA of the CDR3: TGTGCCAGCAGCCGACAGTTGGGGGAAGAGACCGGGGAGCTGTTTTTT. This gives the protein CASSRQLGEETGELFF.

With respect to this clonotype: A read error is possible here, since a much larger clone lies one base away. The final CDR3 position lacks the conserved phenylalanine or tryptophan, pointing to a likely read error. The chain employs TRBV5-1 and TRBJ1-5, with D possibly TRBD1 on 6 matching bases. CDR3 size: 15 residues. Trimming pared 4 bases from V and 4 bases from J, leaving 15 bases between. Germline CDR1 is SGHRS and CDR2 is YFSETQ. CDR3 sequence: CASSRGGGMNQPQHY. The DNA of the CDR3 is TGCGCCAGCAGCAGGGGGGGGGGGATGAATCAGCCCCAGCATTAT.

The V gene is TRBV20-1, the J gene TRBJ2-3; 8 positions agree with TRBD2. This CDR3 has 14 residues. Germline V lookup: CDR1 DFQATT, CDR2 SNEGSKA (reference sequence). Unmatched junction bases numbered 6, after V lost 3 bases and J lost 4 bases. CDR3 sequence: CSASPGLGADTQYF. CDR3 DNA: TGCAGTGCTAGCCCGGGACTAGGGGCAGATACGCAGTATTTT.

This chain uses TRBV7-9 with TRBJ2-2; no reliable D call. CDR1 and CDR2 from the germline V gene are SEHNR and FQNEAQ (reference sequence). V lost 5 bases, J lost 0 bases, and 16 bases lay in between. The length of the CDR3 is 17 residues. This CDR3 reads CASSPPPGPTNTGELFF. DNA for the CDR3: TGTGCCAGCAGCCCCCCCCCGGGTCCCACGAACACCGGGGAGCTGTTTTTT. Using reference TRBV7-9 and TRBJ2-2 for the parts outside the CDR3, the full variable domain is DTGVSQNPRHKITKRGQNVTFRCDPISEHNRLYWYRQTLGQGPEFLTYFQNEAQLEKSRLLSDRFSAERPKGSFSTLEIQRTEQGDSAMYLCASSPPPGPTNTGELFFGEGSRLTVL.